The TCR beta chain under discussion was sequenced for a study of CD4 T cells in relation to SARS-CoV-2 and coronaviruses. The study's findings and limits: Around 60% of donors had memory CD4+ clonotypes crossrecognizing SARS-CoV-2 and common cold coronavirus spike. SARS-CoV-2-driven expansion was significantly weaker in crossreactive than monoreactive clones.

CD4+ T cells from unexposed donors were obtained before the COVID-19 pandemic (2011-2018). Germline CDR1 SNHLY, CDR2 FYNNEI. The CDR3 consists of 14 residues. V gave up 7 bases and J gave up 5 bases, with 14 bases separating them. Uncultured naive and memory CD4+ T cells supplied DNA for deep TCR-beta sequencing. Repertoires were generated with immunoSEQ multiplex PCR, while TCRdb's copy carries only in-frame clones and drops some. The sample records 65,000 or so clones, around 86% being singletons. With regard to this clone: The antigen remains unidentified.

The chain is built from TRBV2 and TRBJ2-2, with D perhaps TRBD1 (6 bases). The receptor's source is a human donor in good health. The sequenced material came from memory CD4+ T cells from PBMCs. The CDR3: CASIAGEMTGELFF. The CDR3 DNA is TGTGCCAGCATTGCAGGGGAGATGACCGGGGAGCTGTTTTTT.